This entry concerns a single TCR beta chain. The Seattle site enrolled patients during active infection and followed them longitudinally. Repertoires were generated with immunoSEQ multiplex PCR, while TCRdb's copy carries only in-frame clones and drops some. Of 100,000 to 150,000 clones listed, around 82% are singletons. The data derive from a study of blood T cell repertoires in COVID-19. Study-wide background: T cells, B-cell-depleted T cells, or PBMCs provided the cDNA or gDNA that served as material.

The CDR3 has 15 residues. Trimming removed 7 bases at V and 2 bases at J, with 15 bases between. Per the germline V gene, CDR1 is MNHEY and CDR2 is SVGAGI. The material sequenced was peripheral blood. The sequence came from a young man with COVID-19, enrolled during active disease. The J gene is TRBJ1-3, the V gene TRBV6-5; D uncertain. The CDR3 DNA is TGTGCCAGCAAGCGTGGGAGACAAACTGGAAACACCATATATTTT. Its protein product is CASKRGRQTGNTIYF.